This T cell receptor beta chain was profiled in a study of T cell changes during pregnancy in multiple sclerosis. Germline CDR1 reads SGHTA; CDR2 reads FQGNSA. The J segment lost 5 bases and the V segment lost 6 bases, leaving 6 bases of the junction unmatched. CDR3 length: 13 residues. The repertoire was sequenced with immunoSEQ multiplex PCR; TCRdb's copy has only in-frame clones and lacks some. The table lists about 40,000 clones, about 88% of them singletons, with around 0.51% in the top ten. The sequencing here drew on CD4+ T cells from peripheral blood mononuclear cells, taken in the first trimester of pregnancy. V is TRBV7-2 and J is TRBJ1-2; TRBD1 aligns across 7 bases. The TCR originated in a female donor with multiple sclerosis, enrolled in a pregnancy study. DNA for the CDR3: TGTGCCAGCAGGGCAGGGGGTGTGTATGGCTACACCTTC. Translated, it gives CASRAGGVYGYTF.